Following are 29 T cell receptor beta chains from one sample sequenced in a study of response to subunit inactivated influenza vaccine. TCRdb re-called the RT-PCR reads with MiXCR, one entry per CDR3 protein. There are 650,000 or so distinct CDR3 sequences in the sample; around 13% occur only once, and 6% to 9.5% lies in the top ten. Specimen: PBMCs from blood, collected 14 days before vaccination. The origin of the receptors is a man in his fifties who received an inactivated influenza vaccine.

CDR3 DNA sequence: TGTGCCAGCAGCTCGTCTGGACTAGCGGGAAGAAAAGAGACCCAGTACTTC. As protein: CASSSSGLAGRKETQYF. The genes are TRBV5-4 and TRBJ2-5; TRBD2 matches at 12 bases. Germline CDR1 and CDR2: SGHNT and YYREEE (reference sequence). There are 17 residues in the CDR3. Germline trimming cut 3 bases from V and 3 bases from J; bases unmatched to any gene: 9.

In its sample, this clonotype was seen a few times. The CDR3 sequence: CASSQDLTSGRADEQFF. The CDR3 DNA follows: TGCGCCAGCAGCCAAGATCTTACTAGCGGGAGGGCCGATGAGCAGTTCTTC. The chain carries TRBV4-3 and TRBJ2-1; 13 nucleotides align to TRBD2. The CDR3 spans 17 residues. Trimming removed 0 bases from V and 8 bases from J; junction bases left unmatched: 7. CDR1 is LGHNA and CDR2 is YSLEER in the germline V gene.

This sequence joins TRBV2 and TRBJ2-7, with 7 bases fitting TRBD2. The CDR3 contains 15 residues. Germline V gene lookup returns CDR1 SNHLY and CDR2 FYNNEI. V lost 2 bases to trimming and J lost 6 bases; unmatched junction nucleotides: 10. This chain's CDR3 is CASSEQRGMSVEQYF. For the CDR3, the DNA is TGTGCCAGCAGTGAACAGCGGGGAATGTCCGTCGAGCAGTACTTC.

The chain links TRBV6-5 to TRBJ1-1, with D possibly matching TRBD1 (6 bases). Germline V CDR1 and CDR2: MNHEY, SVGAGI. CDR3 length: 16 amino acids. V shed 5 bases and J shed 0 bases, with 16 bases lying between them. CDR3 in DNA: TGTGCCAGCAGTCTCTCGAGGACAGAGATGAACACTGAAGCTTTCTTT. It encodes CASSLSRTEMNTEAFF.

The gene calls are TRBV12-3 or TRBV12-4 and TRBJ1-1; D is undetermined. The CDR3 totals 13 residues. Trimming pared 6 bases from V and 0 bases from J, leaving 8 bases between. The CDR3 nucleotides are TGTGCCAGCAGCCGCCGGATGAACACTGAAGCTTTCTTT. This sequence encodes CASSRRMNTEAFF.

This clonotype came up a few times. Here the CDR3 reads CSAPPGDGYTF. For the CDR3, the DNA is TGCAGTGCCCCCCCGGGGGATGGCTACACCTTC. The chain has TRBV20-1 and TRBJ1-2, with D possibly being TRBD1 (5 bases). CDR1 DFQATT and CDR2 SNEGSKA come from the germline V gene (reference sequence). V gave up 6 bases and J gave up 6 bases, with 11 bases separating them. This CDR3 has 11 residues.

V gene TRBV5-5 combines with J gene TRBJ2-2; D might be TRBD1 (5 bases). Trimming stripped 4 bases from V and 5 bases from J, with 15 bases between. Looked up from germline, CDR1 is SGHKS and CDR2 is YYEKEE (reference sequence). This CDR3 contains 15 residues. CDR3 sequence reads: CASSLYIDSTGELFF. The CDR3 region has the DNA TGTGCCAGCAGCCTGTATATCGACAGTACCGGGGAGCTGTTTTTT.

This clonotype was seen a few times. The CDR3 spells CASSQEALAGGPYEQFF. The CDR3 region has the DNA TGCGCCAGCAGCCAAGAGGCGCTAGCGGGGGGGCCTTATGAGCAGTTCTTC. The chain couples TRBV4-3 to TRBJ2-1; 12 bases are shared with TRBD2. Germline V gene lookup returns CDR1 LGHNA and CDR2 YSLEER. Trimming took 0 bases from V and 8 from J; bases not matched to a gene: 8. The CDR3 totals 17 residues.

The chain has TRBV20-1 and TRBJ2-2, with D unclear. Germline loops: CDR1 DFQATT, CDR2 SNEGSKA (reference sequence). The CDR3 has 13 residues. The ends were cut back, 3 bases at V and 9 bases at J, with 14 bases in the middle. CDR3 bases: TGCAGTGCTAGCCGGACCACGGCTCGGGAGCTGTTTTTT. It specifies CSASRTTARELFF.

This clonotype appeared once. The junction differs from germline at one of its ends, possibly a read error. V usage is TRBV7-2 and J usage is TRBJ1-2; 8 nucleotides match TRBD1. The CDR3 runs to 15 residues. Germline CDR1 SGHTA, CDR2 FQGNSA. Written as DNA, the CDR3 is TGTGCCAGCAGCCCTGCCCAGGGGGCCCGCTATGGCTACATCTTC. It translates to CASSPAQGARYGYIF.

This clonotype appeared a few times. This chain uses TRBV7-8 with TRBJ2-1, with D perhaps TRBD2 (6 bases). The CDR3 is 16 residues long. Germline values: CDR1 SGHVS, CDR2 FQNEAQ. Deletions cut 5 bases from V and 2 bases from J, with 16 bases between. CDR3 nucleotide sequence: TGTGCCAGCAGCCAGACACGTAGCGGCACCTACAATGAGCAGTTCTTC. Translation gives CASSQTRSGTYNEQFF.

This clonotype showed up just a few times. The chain is built from TRBV3-1 and TRBJ2-6; TRBD2 aligns across 12 bases. CDR3 length: 18 residues. The V gene end was trimmed by 1 base and the J gene end by 0 bases; junction bases not matched to a gene: 1. CDR1 and CDR2 (germline): LGHDT, YNNKEL (reference sequence). The CDR3 is CASSQGTSGVSGANVLTF. The CDR3 DNA reads TGTGCCAGCAGCCAAGGGACTAGCGGGGTCTCTGGGGCCAACGTCCTGACTTTC.

This clonotype was seen many times. The V gene is TRBV7-2, the J gene TRBJ2-1, with TRBD2 identical over 15 bases. Germline CDR1 reads SGHTA; CDR2 reads FQGNSA. The trim removed 4 bases at V and 9 bases at J, leaving 7 bases unmatched. The CDR3 consists of 16 residues. CDR3 coding DNA: TGTGCCAGCAGCTCTCGGACTAGCGGGGGGGCACTTGAGCAGTTCTTC. It encodes CASSSRTSGGALEQFF.

V and J are TRBV29-1 and TRBJ2-1; TRBD1 matches 7 bases. The germline gives CDR1 SQVTM, CDR2 ANQGSEA. The CDR3 sequence is 14 residues long. V lost 0 bases, J lost 6 bases, and 5 bases stayed unmatched. The CDR3 is CSVEDLYRGNEQFF. CDR3 nucleotide sequence: TGCAGCGTTGAAGATTTGTACAGGGGCAATGAGCAGTTCTTC.

This clonotype appeared a few times. This rearrangement joins TRBV5-1 to TRBJ2-1; D not resolved. This CDR3 contains 16 residues. Germline loops: CDR1 SGHRS, CDR2 YFSETQ. V was cut by 7 bases and J by 0 bases, with 17 bases left in between. The CDR3 DNA is TGCGCCAGCGGTATCCAGCGCCGCTACTCCTACAATGAGCAGTTCTTC. Its protein is CASGIQRRYSYNEQFF.

This clonotype was counted many times. This chain connects TRBV6-1 to TRBJ1-5; 7 bases line up with TRBD1. CDR3 size: 14 residues. The junction had 2 bases not matched to a gene; V was cut back by 3 bases and J by 3 bases. Germline CDR1 and CDR2: MNHNS and SASEGT. The CDR3 here is CASSDGTANQPQHF. The CDR3 DNA is TGTGCCAGCAGTGACGGGACAGCCAATCAGCCCCAGCATTTT.

The rearrangement uses TRBV15 and TRBJ1-5; D remains ambiguous. The CDR3 extends over 15 amino acids. V was shortened by 2 bases and J by 0 bases, with 8 bases between the two germline ends. Germline values: CDR1 LNHNV, CDR2 YYDKDF (reference sequence). The CDR3 bases are TGTGCCACCAGCAGACTGGACGGTAGCAATCAGCCCCAGCATTTT. Its protein product is CATSRLDGSNQPQHF.

The chain employs TRBV6-5 and TRBJ2-5; 10 bases align to TRBD2. The junction had 2 bases not matched to a gene; V was cut back by 2 bases and J by 5 bases. There are 14 residues in the CDR3. Germline V lookup: CDR1 MNHEY, CDR2 SVGAGI. CDR3 loop: CASSYASGGETQYF. The CDR3 bases are TGTGCCAGCAGTTACGCTAGCGGGGGCGAGACCCAGTACTTC.

This clonotype has only a few counts. The chain employs TRBV27 and TRBJ1-6; TRBD1 might be the D (5 bases). The CDR3 extends over 14 amino acids. V was shortened by 4 bases and J by 4 bases, with 8 bases between the two germline ends. Germline lookup yields CDR1 MNHEY and CDR2 SMNVEV (reference sequence). CDR3 amino acids: CASSSRQYNSPLHF. Here the CDR3 DNA reads TGTGCCAGCAGTTCACGACAGTATAATTCACCCCTCCACTTT.

This clonotype occurred a few times. The chain's CDR3 is CATAQGGLEQYF. CDR3 bases: TGTGCCACCGCCCAGGGAGGCCTCGAGCAGTACTTC. The chain links TRBV28 to TRBJ2-7, with a possible D match to TRBD2 (6 bases). This CDR3 has 12 residues. Trimming removed 10 bases at V and 6 bases at J, with 16 bases between. CDR1 is MDHEN and CDR2 is SYDVKM in the germline V gene.

Regarding this clonotype: This could be a read error, since a much larger clone is one nucleotide away. The V call is TRBV5-1, the J call TRBJ2-3, with no clear D. V was trimmed by 0 bases and J by 5 bases, leaving 10 bases between them. CDR3 length equals 14 residues. The germline gives CDR1 SGHRS, CDR2 YFSETQ. CDR3 amino acids: CASSLESRQDTQYF. CDR3 sequence (DNA): TGCGCCAGCAGCTTGGAGAGCCGACAAGATACGCAGTATTTT.

This clonotype came up a few times. This chain joins TRBV20-1 and TRBJ1-1; 8 nucleotides line up with TRBD1. Per germline, CDR1 DFQATT and CDR2 SNEGSKA (reference sequence). The CDR3 runs 15 residues. V lost 2 bases, J lost 1 base, and 6 bases stayed unmatched. The CDR3 here is CSARPRGQANTEAFF. DNA of the CDR3: TGCAGTGCTAGACCGCGGGGACAGGCGAACACTGAAGCTTTCTTT.

This clonotype showed up many times. V and J are TRBV12-3 or TRBV12-4 and TRBJ2-7; no firm D call. The CDR3 has 11 amino acids. V lost 2 bases and J 6 bases, leaving 5 bases between the germline ends. The CDR3 region has the DNA TGTGCCAGCAGTTTACGCGGCGAGCAGTACTTC. It codes for CASSLRGEQYF.

The table lists this clonotype with many counts. This chain links TRBV13 with TRBJ2-5, with D tentatively TRBD1 (6 bases). The CDR3 runs to 15 residues. V lost 5 bases and J lost 5, with 18 bases in between. Germline CDR1 reads PRHDT; CDR2 reads FYEKMQ (reference sequence). Here the CDR3 reads CASSHGTLGHETQYF. The CDR3, as DNA: TGTGCCAGCAGCCACGGGACACTTGGACACGAGACCCAGTACTTC.

The chain couples TRBV5-1 to TRBJ2-5; 11 nucleotides agree with TRBD1. Germline assignment: CDR1 SGHRS and CDR2 YFSETQ. The V gene end was trimmed by 4 bases and the J gene end by 5 bases; junction bases not matched to a gene: 10. The CDR3 is 16 amino acids. The CDR3 region is CASSRGQGAIRETQYF. Written as DNA, the CDR3 is TGCGCCAGCAGCCGCGGACAGGGGGCTATTCGGGAGACCCAGTACTTC. The complete variable domain, with remaining parts taken from reference TRBV5-1 and TRBJ2-5, reads KAGVTQTPRYLIKTRGQQVTLSCSPISGHRSVSWYQQTPGQGLQFLFEYFSETQRNKGNFPGRFSGRQFSNSRSEMNVSTLELGDSALYLCASSRGQGAIRETQYFGPGTRLLVL.

This chain uses TRBV27 with TRBJ2-3, with D possibly TRBD2 on 6 matching bases. Per the germline V gene, CDR1 is MNHEY and CDR2 is SMNVEV (reference sequence). There are 16 residues in the CDR3. V was cut by 2 bases and J by 5 bases, with 17 bases left in between. The CDR3 loop is CASSLNAWRAGDTQYF. The DNA of the CDR3 is TGTGCCAGCAGTTTAAACGCGTGGAGGGCCGGAGATACGCAGTATTTT.

This clonotype was observed many times. The CDR3 bases are TGTGCCAGCAGCTTGGGCTCTGGGGCCAACGTCCTGACTTTC. Its translation: CASSLGSGANVLTF. The chain combines TRBV12-3 or TRBV12-4 with TRBJ2-6; D remains unclear. V lost 6 bases and J lost 0, with 6 bases in between. The CDR3 runs to 14 residues.

This clonotype was found many times. The V and J genes are TRBV5-1 and TRBJ2-2, with unresolved D. V was pared by 4 bases and J by 3 bases, with 10 bases between. CDR1 is SGHRS and CDR2 is YFSETQ in the germline V gene. CDR3 size: 14 residues. The chain's CDR3 is CASSPDGYTGELFF. The CDR3 nucleotides read TGCGCCAGCAGCCCGGACGGTTACACCGGGGAGCTGTTTTTT. The entire variable domain, with the rest obtained from reference TRBV5-1 and TRBJ2-2, is as follows: KAGVTQTPRYLIKTRGQQVTLSCSPISGHRSVSWYQQTPGQGLQFLFEYFSETQRNKGNFPGRFSGRQFSNSRSEMNVSTLELGDSALYLCASSPDGYTGELFFGEGSRLTVL.

The chain couples TRBV5-6 to TRBJ2-5, with D maybe TRBD1 (6 bases). Trimming removed 4 bases at V and 5 bases at J, with 12 bases between. Germline loops: CDR1 SGHDT, CDR2 YYEEEE. The CDR3 has 13 amino acids. CDR3 in DNA: TGTGCCAGCAGCACCCACAGGGAGGAGACCCAGTACTTC. Encoded protein: CASSTHREETQYF.